These T cell receptor beta chains were read from a single sample in a study of shared clonotypes between healthy human individuals. Generated by immunoSEQ multiplex PCR, the TCRdb table keeps only in-frame clones and is missing some. The table records about 520,000 clones, around 96% of them present only once. Sequenced sample: naive CD4+ T cells sorted from blood. These receptors were collected from a woman in her twenties or thirties in good health. Each CDR3 is given without its conserved first and last residue. The order of the fields is CDR3 protein, V gene, J gene, clone size. Expanded clones get a size class; other rows say once, few or many, or leave the size out.

CDR3aa: ASSLELAGGLDTQY; v_gene: TRBV5-1; j_gene: TRBJ2-3; abundance: NA
CDR3aa: ASRGQLTDNYGYT; v_gene: TRBV28; j_gene: TRBJ1-2; abundance: NA
CDR3aa: ASSQLAGGAADTQY; v_gene: TRBV5-1; j_gene: TRBJ2-3; abundance: NA
CDR3aa: ASSFPGTSGGSYNEQF; v_gene: TRBV5-1; j_gene: TRBJ2-1; abundance: NA
CDR3aa: ASSSNYEQY; v_gene: TRBV11-2; j_gene: TRBJ2-7; abundance: NA
CDR3aa: ASAVRTAPQTNEKLF; v_gene: TRBV27; j_gene: TRBJ1-4; abundance: NA
CDR3aa: AWSPGQAYQPQH; v_gene: TRBV30; j_gene: TRBJ1-5; abundance: NA
CDR3aa: ASGGPLGQY; v_gene: TRBV6-5; j_gene: TRBJ2-7; abundance: NA
CDR3aa: ASSRFGRYTEAF; v_gene: TRBV2; j_gene: TRBJ1-1; abundance: NA
CDR3aa: ATSRDGTGAGEQY; v_gene: TRBV15; j_gene: TRBJ2-7; abundance: once
CDR3aa: ASSLWAPLH; v_gene: TRBV5-6; j_gene: TRBJ1-6; abundance: NA
CDR3aa: ASSPPGDNEKLF; v_gene: TRBV18; j_gene: TRBJ1-4; abundance: NA
CDR3aa: ASSKERGKCSEPRSEQY; v_gene: TRBV21-1; j_gene: TRBJ2-7; abundance: NA
CDR3aa: ASLQGAYGYT; v_gene: TRBV28; j_gene: TRBJ1-2; abundance: NA
CDR3aa: ASSDSGAAYEQY; v_gene: TRBV6-1; j_gene: TRBJ2-7; abundance: NA
CDR3aa: ASSGASGSYEQY; v_gene: TRBV2; j_gene: TRBJ2-7; abundance: NA
CDR3aa: ATSRATGGSYEQY; v_gene: TRBV15; j_gene: TRBJ2-7; abundance: NA
CDR3aa: ASSPPDTTNEKLF; v_gene: TRBV18; j_gene: TRBJ1-4; abundance: NA
CDR3aa: ASSEEAGRGSSGNTIY; v_gene: TRBV6-1; j_gene: TRBJ1-3; abundance: NA
CDR3aa: ASSTGLAGEIPH; v_gene: TRBV9; j_gene: TRBJ2-7; abundance: NA
CDR3aa: ASSNTQGFMAKNIQY; v_gene: TRBV28; j_gene: TRBJ2-4; abundance: once
CDR3aa: ASGRQDANEKLF; v_gene: TRBV2; j_gene: TRBJ1-4; abundance: NA
CDR3aa: ASSLEAPYGYT; v_gene: TRBV28; j_gene: TRBJ1-2; abundance: NA
CDR3aa: ASSRLGTTSYNEQF; v_gene: TRBV27; j_gene: TRBJ2-1; abundance: NA
CDR3aa: ASSTGTSGTYEQY; v_gene: TRBV19; j_gene: TRBJ2-7; abundance: NA